These 19 T cell receptor beta chains originate from one sample sequenced in a study of T-cell reconstitution after alpha-beta-depleted transplantation in children. During its preparation, the TCRbeta library received unique molecular identifiers. TCRdb independently ran MiXCR on the PCR reads; one entry per CDR3 protein. The sample yields approximately 500,000 distinct CDR3 sequences, approximately 10% seen once. Material: PBMCs, obtained before TCRalphabeta/CD19-depleted stem cell transplant. These receptors were obtained from a child aged 2-15 years with inherited bone marrow failure, due to receive a stem cell transplant.

V usage is TRBV11-2 and J usage is TRBJ1-4; D unclear. The V end was cut by 7 bases, the J end by 8 bases, with 11 bases between. The CDR3 spans 12 residues. Germline CDR1 is SGHAT and CDR2 is FQNNGV. This CDR3 reads CASTLTGEKLFF. The CDR3 coding sequence is TGTGCCAGCACCTTGACCGGAGAAAAACTGTTTTTT. The variable domain in full, completed from reference TRBV11-2 and TRBJ1-4, reads EAGVAQSPRYKIIEKRQSVAFWCNPISGHATLYWYQQILGQGPKLLIQFQNNGVVDDSQLPKDRFSAERLKGVDSTLKIQPAKLEDSAVYLCASTLTGEKLFFGSGTQLSVL.

This clonotype was counted at least ten times. V and J are TRBV20-1 and TRBJ2-5, with 9 bases fitting TRBD1. J was trimmed by 3 bases and V by 7 bases; bases with no gene match: 9. CDR1 and CDR2 from the germline V gene are DFQATT and SNEGSKA (reference sequence). There are 14 residues in the CDR3. CDR3 in DNA: TGCAGTGAAAGGGGACAGGGAGGGGAAGAGACCCAGTACTTC. Residues: CSERGQGGEETQYF.

This clonotype was detected a few times. The chain employs TRBV14 and TRBJ1-2; D uncertain. The CDR3 loop spans 16 amino acids. From germline, CDR1 is SGHDN and CDR2 FVKESK. Between the trimmed V and J ends, which lost 0 bases and 4 bases, there was a span of 15 bases. CDR3 amino acids: CASSQDEDRRAYGYTF. The CDR3 coding sequence is TGTGCCAGCAGCCAAGATGAGGACCGGCGGGCCTATGGCTACACCTTC. The entire variable domain, with the rest obtained from reference TRBV14 and TRBJ1-2, is as follows: EAGVTQFPSHSVIEKGQTVTLRCDPISGHDNLYWYRRVMGKEIKFLLHFVKESKQDESGMPNNRFLAERTGGTYSTLKVQPAELEDSGVYFCASSQDEDRRAYGYTFGSGTRLTVV.

At least ten counts were recorded for this clonotype. The rearrangement links TRBV12-3 or TRBV12-4 to TRBJ2-1, with 9 bases fitting TRBD2. Germline trimming cut 2 bases from V and 3 bases from J; bases unmatched to any gene: 5. This CDR3 has 16 amino acids. The CDR3 spells CASSLNRGGGYNEQFF. In DNA, the CDR3 is TGTGCCAGCAGTTTAAACCGCGGGGGGGGCTACAATGAGCAGTTCTTC.

Ten or more counts support this clonotype. The chain carries TRBV12-3 or TRBV12-4 and TRBJ2-1; D is perhaps TRBD1 (5 bases). This CDR3 region has 12 residues. V lost 5 bases and J lost 10, with 12 bases in between. This CDR3 reads CASSPQGPEQFF. The DNA for the CDR3 is TGTGCCAGCAGTCCCCAGGGCCCCGAGCAGTTCTTC.

This clonotype appeared many times. The chain uses TRBV27 and TRBJ2-3; 9 positions match TRBD1. CDR1 MNHEY and CDR2 SMNVEV come from the germline V gene (reference sequence). CDR3 length equals 17 residues. V gave up 4 bases and J gave up 2 bases; unmatched junction bases: 10. The CDR3: CASSSLYRGLDTDTQYF. DNA for the CDR3: TGTGCCAGCAGTTCTTTATACAGGGGGCTAGACACAGATACGCAGTATTTT.

The chain combines TRBV30 with TRBJ1-1; D is unresolved. CDR3 length: 14 amino acids. Germline CDR1 and CDR2: GTSNPN and SVGIG (reference sequence). Trimming removed 5 bases at V and 1 base at J, with 14 bases between. The CDR3 DNA sequence: TGTGCCTGGGTGGATAGGGCGCAGAACACTGAAGCTTTCTTT. Amino acids: CAWVDRAQNTEAFF.

There are many counts of this clonotype. The chain has TRBV29-1 and TRBJ2-3, with 7 bases aligning to TRBD1. CDR1 SQVTM and CDR2 ANQGSEA come from the germline V gene. The CDR3 spans 12 residues. After removal of 6 bases from V and 6 bases from J, the junction contained 6 bases not matched to a gene. CDR3 in DNA: TGCAGCGTCGCCGGGACAGCGGATACGCAGTATTTT. Translated: CSVAGTADTQYF.

Many counts were recorded for this clonotype. The V and J genes are TRBV5-6 and TRBJ2-1; the match to TRBD2 covers 8 bases. This CDR3 spans 16 amino acids. The trim removed 4 bases at V and 8 bases at J, leaving 14 bases unmatched. The germline V gene encodes CDR1 SGHDT and CDR2 YYEEEE. In nucleotides, the CDR3 is TGTGCCAGCAGCGGCACTAGCGGCTGGCTATTATATGAGCAGTTCTTC. This translates into CASSGTSGWLLYEQFF.

There are many counts of this clonotype. The chain couples TRBV5-1 to TRBJ2-7, with D perhaps being TRBD1 or TRBD2 (5 bases each). This CDR3 contains 15 residues. Germline assignment: CDR1 SGHRS and CDR2 YFSETQ. V was clipped by 0 bases and J by 0 bases, with 10 bases between them. The CDR3 sequence: CASSLGDPFSYEQYF. The DNA for the CDR3 is TGCGCCAGCAGCTTGGGGGACCCCTTCTCCTACGAGCAGTACTTC.

This clonotype appeared many times. The gene calls are TRBV10-3 and TRBJ2-7; 10 bases align to TRBD2. This CDR3 comprises 16 residues. The germline gives CDR1 ENHRY, CDR2 SYGVKD. The junction had 6 bases not matched to a gene; V was cut back by 0 bases and J by 4 bases. CDR3 amino acids: CAISESLAGGAYEQYF. CDR3 nucleotides: TGTGCCATCAGTGAGTCGTTAGCGGGAGGAGCTTACGAGCAGTACTTC.

This clonotype was recorded at least ten times. The chain couples TRBV5-1 to TRBJ1-6; the match to TRBD1 covers 7 bases. Germline-derived CDR1 and CDR2 are SGHRS and YFSETQ. The CDR3 runs to 15 residues. V trimming: 2 bases; J trimming: 1 base; junction bases outside the gene matches: 0. The CDR3 nucleotides are TGCGCCAGCAGCTTACAGGGGTCCTATAATTCACCCCTCCACTTT. It specifies CASSLQGSYNSPLHF.

The rearrangement uses TRBV28 and TRBJ2-3; the D gene is possibly TRBD2 (5 bases). Germline CDR1 reads MDHEN; CDR2 reads SYDVKM. Trimming cost V 3 bases and J 6 bases, with 16 bases left between them. CDR3 length: 15 residues. Here the CDR3 reads CASSFGVAPMDTQYF. The CDR3 region has the DNA TGTGCCAGCAGTTTCGGGGTAGCGCCGATGGATACGCAGTATTTT.

This clonotype occurred a few times. The chain links TRBV6-5 to TRBJ2-7; TRBD2 matches 8 bases. V lost 2 bases, J lost 6 bases, and 6 bases stayed unmatched. The CDR3 is 14 amino acids. CDR1 MNHEY and CDR2 SVGAGI come from the germline V gene. The CDR3 sequence: CASSYSGRLIEQYF. CDR3 nucleotides: TGTGCCAGCAGTTACAGCGGGAGACTTATCGAGCAGTACTTC.

This clonotype was picked up a small number of times. The chain has TRBV20-1 and TRBJ2-1, with TRBD2 matching over 10 bases. The junction had 7 bases not matched to a gene; V was cut back by 2 bases and J by 6 bases. The CDR3 contains 15 residues. Germline CDR1 is DFQATT and CDR2 is SNEGSKA (reference sequence). This CDR3 reads CSARNEGLAFNEQFF. Written as DNA, the CDR3 is TGCAGTGCTAGAAATGAGGGACTAGCGTTCAATGAGCAGTTCTTC.

This clonotype was seen at least ten times. The CDR3 DNA is TGCGCCAGCAGCCAAGAATGGGACCGGAGGACTGAGCAGTTCTTC. Amino acids: CASSQEWDRRTEQFF. V usage is TRBV4-3 and J usage is TRBJ2-1; D could derive from TRBD1 or TRBD2 (5 bases each). CDR1 is LGHNA and CDR2 is YSLEER in the germline V gene. Trimming shortened V by 0 bases and J by 9 bases, and 15 bases separated the two germline ends. This CDR3 has 15 amino acids.

This clonotype was detected many times. The chain employs TRBV10-3 and TRBJ2-7, with TRBD2 as a possible D gene (5 bases). Trimming left V 3 bases short and J 4 bases short, with 13 bases between. The germline V gene has CDR1 ENHRY and CDR2 SYGVKD. CDR3 length: 14 amino acids. CDR3 protein: CAISDSPRTYEQYF. In DNA, the CDR3 is TGTGCCATCAGTGATTCCCCCAGGACTTACGAGCAGTACTTC.

This clonotype was counted a single time. With a much larger clone just one base away, this may be a read error. V is TRBV6-1 and J is TRBJ1-1, with D uncertain. This CDR3 region has 14 residues. Germline V gives CDR1 MNHNS, CDR2 SASEGT. The CDR3 bases are TGTGCCAGCAGTCTCCGGGCAGGCTACACTGAAGCTATCTTT. Its translation is CASSLRAGYTEAIF.

This chain links TRBV27 with TRBJ2-7, with 8 bases aligning to TRBD1. Looked up from germline, CDR1 is MNHEY and CDR2 is SMNVEV (reference sequence). CDR3 length: 16 amino acids. V trimming: 5 bases; J trimming: 4 bases; junction bases outside the gene matches: 13. CDR3 protein: CASSPSSGQVLYEQYF. The DNA for the CDR3 is TGTGCCAGCAGTCCTTCCTCGGGACAGGTCTTATACGAGCAGTACTTC.